The 8 T cell receptor beta chains given below trace back to one sample, sequenced in a study of graft-versus-host responses after intestinal transplantation (dated by TCRdb to the early 2020s). Their specific antigens are unknown. The library was produced with the immunoSEQ multiplex PCR assay. The source is immuneACCESS, and TCRdb retained only in-frame sequences with V and J called. Part of the clones is not carried over; for the studies checked, unresolved V genes explain less than half of this, and the remainder is unexplained. Within this sample are tens of thousands of clones, with approximately 95% of them counted one time only. Jointly, the top ten make up approximately 0.2% of the sample. Sample time point, as interpreted from the label and publication: cells obtained before transplantation from donor or recipient. Sequences were derived from unstimulated CD8+ T cells sorted from spleen or lymph node cells, sampled before transplant. The receptors originated from a human donor who was the organ donor for an intestinal transplant.

This clone appeared a few times. The rearrangement uses TRBV13 and TRBJ2-7; 9 bases map to TRBD2. This CDR3 has 14 residues. Looked up from germline, CDR1 is PRHDT and CDR2 is FYEKMQ (reference sequence). Losses at the gene ends were 6 bases for V and 3 bases for J; bases not matched to a gene: 6. In DNA form, the CDR3 reads TGTGCCAGCAGTTCGCAACTAGCGGGCTACGAGCAGTACTTC. This encodes CASSSQLAGYEQYF.

The chain is built from TRBV27 and TRBJ2-3, with D hard to call. Trimming took 8 bases from V and 6 from J, leaving 9 bases between them. CDR1 and CDR2 from the germline V gene are MNHEY and SMNVEV (reference sequence). The CDR3 runs 11 residues. The CDR3 nucleotides read TGTGCCAGCGGTTCCCCCGATACGCAGTATTTT. Residues: CASGSPDTQYF.

This rearrangement joins TRBV5-4 to TRBJ2-1; 9 nucleotides line up with TRBD1. V lost 4 bases to trimming and J lost 5 bases; unmatched junction nucleotides: 13. Per germline, CDR1 SGHNT and CDR2 YYREEE (reference sequence). CDR3 length equals 17 residues. CDR3 nucleotide sequence: TGTGCCAGCAGCATAGACGGGACAGGGTATCTCCACAATGAGCAGTTCTTC. Amino acid sequence: CASSIDGTGYLHNEQFF.

This chain uses TRBV7-9 with TRBJ2-7, with D perhaps TRBD2 (7 bases). CDR3 size: 15 residues. Trimming took 8 bases from V and 5 from J, leaving 22 bases between them. Looked up from germline, CDR1 is SEHNR and CDR2 is FQNEAQ (reference sequence). CDR3 sequence: CASAGTGGATDEQYF. CDR3 in DNA: TGTGCCAGCGCGGGAACGGGGGGCGCGACGGACGAGCAGTACTTC.

The chain recombines TRBV11-2 with TRBJ2-5; TRBD2 matches at 14 bases. CDR1 and CDR2 from the germline V gene are SGHAT and FQNNGV. This CDR3 comprises 16 residues. V was clipped by 5 bases and J by 5 bases; unmatched bases: 7. This CDR3 reads CASSQTSGGAYETQYF. The CDR3 coding sequence is TGTGCCAGCAGCCAGACTAGCGGGGGGGCCTATGAGACCCAGTACTTC.

The count of this clone is one. The chain links TRBV11-2 to TRBJ1-1; possible D gene TRBD1, 6 bases. V lost 1 base and J 0 bases, leaving 15 bases between the germline ends. The CDR3 spans 17 residues. CDR1 SGHAT and CDR2 FQNNGV come from the germline V gene. CDR3 loop: CASSLGLWDNMNTEAFF. CDR3 nucleotides: TGTGCCAGCAGCTTAGGTTTGTGGGACAACATGAACACTGAAGCTTTCTTT.

V and J are TRBV5-6 and TRBJ1-2, with TRBD1 matching over 7 bases. The CDR3 contains 15 residues. After removal of 2 bases from V and 6 bases from J, the junction contained 10 bases not matched to a gene. Germline V gives CDR1 SGHDT, CDR2 YYEEEE. CDR3 region: CASSFDLTGTDGYTF. The DNA of the CDR3 is TGTGCCAGCAGCTTCGACTTAACCGGGACAGATGGCTACACCTTC.

The genes are TRBV2 and TRBJ1-1; no reliable D call. Germline V gives CDR1 SNHLY, CDR2 FYNNEI. CDR3 size: 12 residues. Trimming took off 11 bases at V and 5 bases at J, with 15 bases between the two ends. The CDR3 DNA reads as TGTGCCGGAAAAGACGGACGAACTGAAGCTTTCTTT. This codes for CAGKDGRTEAFF. The full variable domain, in which reference TRBV2 and TRBJ1-1 provide the parts outside the CDR3, is EPEVTQTPSHQVTQMGQEVILRCVPISNHLYFYWYRQILGQKVEFLVSFYNNEISEKSEIFDDQFSVERPDGSNFTLKIRSTKLEDSAMYFCAGKDGRTEAFFGQGTRLTVV.